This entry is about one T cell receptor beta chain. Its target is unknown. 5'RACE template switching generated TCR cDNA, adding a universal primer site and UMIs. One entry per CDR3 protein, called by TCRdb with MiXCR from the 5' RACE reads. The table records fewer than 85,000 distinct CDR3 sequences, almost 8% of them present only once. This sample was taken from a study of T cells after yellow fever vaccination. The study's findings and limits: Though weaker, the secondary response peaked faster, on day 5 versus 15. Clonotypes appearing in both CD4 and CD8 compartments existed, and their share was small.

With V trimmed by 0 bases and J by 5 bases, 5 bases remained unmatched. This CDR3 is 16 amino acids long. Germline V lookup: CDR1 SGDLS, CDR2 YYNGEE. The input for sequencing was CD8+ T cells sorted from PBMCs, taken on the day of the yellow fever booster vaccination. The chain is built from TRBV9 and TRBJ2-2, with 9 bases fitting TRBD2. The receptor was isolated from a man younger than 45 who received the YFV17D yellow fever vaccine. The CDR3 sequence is CASSVAGSGSTGELFF. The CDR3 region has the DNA TGTGCCAGCAGCGTAGCGGGTAGCGGGAGTACCGGGGAGCTGTTTTTT.